The T cell receptor (beta chain) described here comes from a study of control samples from healthy donors and cancer patients. Assay: immunoSEQ multiplex PCR; the TCRdb copy retains only in-frame clones and omits some. The sample has some 150,000 clones; about 94% are singletons. The CDR3 is 14 amino acids. The V segment lost 6 bases and the J segment 7 bases; nucleotides outside the gene matches: 5. Germline CDR1 ENHRY, CDR2 SYGVKD. This TCR derives from a man aged 45-65 years in good health. The rearrangement uses TRBV10-3 and TRBJ2-7; 14 positions agree with TRBD2. The material sequenced was blood. CDR3 region: CAIRGTSGSREQYF. CDR3 coding DNA: TGTGCCATCAGGGGGACTAGCGGGAGTCGAGAGCAGTACTTC.